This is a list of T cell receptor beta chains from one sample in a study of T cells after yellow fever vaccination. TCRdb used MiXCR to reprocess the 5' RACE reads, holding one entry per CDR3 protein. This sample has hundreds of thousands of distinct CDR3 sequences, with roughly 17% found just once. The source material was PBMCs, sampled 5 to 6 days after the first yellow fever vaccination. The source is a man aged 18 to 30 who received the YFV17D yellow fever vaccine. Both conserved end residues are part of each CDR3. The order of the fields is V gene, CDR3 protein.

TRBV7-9	CASSLGPGQELTQYF
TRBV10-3	CATSRATNEKLFF
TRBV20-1	CSARDPVVGGGGEVFF
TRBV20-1	CSAPKFLGRNQETQYF
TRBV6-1	CASSPASSAEAFF
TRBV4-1	CASSRATSGGQNF
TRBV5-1	CASSLIRQTNEQFF
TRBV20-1	CSAREFGGSTDTQYF
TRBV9	CASSVGGTGFYEQYF
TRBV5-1	CASSLEGAQIYNEQFF
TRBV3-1	CASSQVEGYNEQFF
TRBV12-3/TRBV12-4	CASSFWSSGIQETQYF
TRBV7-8	CASSPEGGPFYEQYF
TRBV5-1	CASSFSSGGSYNEQFF
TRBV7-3	CASSLTAQGTGELFF
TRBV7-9	CASSYTGGRGDYGYTF
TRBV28	CASSFHSSGGSSYNEQFF
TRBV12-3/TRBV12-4	CASRPRLAGGKDEQFF